This T cell receptor beta chain stems from a study of cytomegalovirus exposure and HLA in healthy donors. This CDR3 is 19 amino acids long. Per the germline V gene, CDR1 is MDHEN and CDR2 is SYDVKM. V lost 0 bases and J 0 bases, leaving 17 bases between the germline ends. Some clones are missing from TCRdb's copy, which holds only in-frame ones; the method was immunoSEQ multiplex PCR. The sample has 68,000 or so clones; 91% are singletons. The origin of this receptor is a man between 18 and 29 years old in good health and CMV-seronegative. Material for sequencing was PBMCs. The chain links TRBV28 to TRBJ1-4, with no clear D. This CDR3 reads CASSLWGATRFATNEKLFF. CDR3 DNA: TGTGCCAGCAGTTTATGGGGAGCGACGCGATTTGCAACTAATGAAAAACTGTTTTTT.